Shown below are 29 T cell receptor beta chains from a single sample sequenced in a study of beta chain features in type 1 diabetes. Expressed TCRB transcripts were sequenced after all isolated RNA was converted to cDNA. Assay: immunoSEQ multiplex PCR; the TCRdb copy retains only in-frame clones and omits some. Of around 350,000 clones in the sample, around 12% are singletons; the top ten hold approximately 0.015%. Sequenced: naive CD4+ T cells from blood. All receptors derive from a man younger than 35 in good health.

The chain carries TRBV6-5 and TRBJ2-7, with TRBD2 matching over 7 bases. J was trimmed by 2 bases and V by 8 bases; bases with no gene match: 9. CDR1 and CDR2 from the germline V gene are MNHEY and SVGAGI. The CDR3 has 14 amino acids. The CDR3 loop is CASSPAGGTYEQYF. The DNA of the CDR3 is TGTGCCAGCTCTCCAGCCGGGGGGACCTACGAGCAGTACTTC.

This chain connects TRBV28 to TRBJ2-7; D is possibly TRBD1 (6 bases). In germline, CDR1 is MDHEN, CDR2 SYDVKM. The CDR3 has 14 residues. With 7 bases removed from V and 3 bases from J, the gap between germline ends came to 16 bases. In DNA, the CDR3 is TGTGCCAGCATGGGGGCGGGTCAGGACTACGAGCAGTACTTC. Its translation is CASMGAGQDYEQYF.

The chain uses TRBV4-2 and TRBJ2-5; D is uncertain. Trimming removed 0 bases at V and 0 bases at J, with 5 bases between. Looked up from germline, CDR1 is LGHNA and CDR2 is YNFKEQ. The CDR3 is 14 amino acids. This CDR3 reads CASSQDRYQETQYF. The DNA of the CDR3 is TGTGCCAGCAGCCAAGACAGGTACCAAGAGACCCAGTACTTC.

The chain uses TRBV5-6 and TRBJ1-1, with D perhaps TRBD1 (6 bases). Per the germline V gene, CDR1 is SGHDT and CDR2 is YYEEEE. V lost 5 bases and J 0 bases, leaving 14 bases between the germline ends. The CDR3 length is 15 residues. CDR3 region: CASRGGGHLNTEAFF. The CDR3 nucleotides are TGTGCCAGCAGGGGAGGGGGACATTTGAACACTGAAGCTTTCTTT. The variable domain in full, with the rest retrieved from reference TRBV5-6 and TRBJ1-1, is DAGVTQSPTHLIKTRGQQVTLRCSPKSGHDTVSWYQQALGQGPQFIFQYYEEEERQRGNFPDRFSGHQFPNYSSELNVNALLLGDSALYLCASRGGGHLNTEAFFGQGTRLTVV.

This clone showed up just a few times. The CDR3 spells CASSLDRGTGELFF. CDR3 sequence (DNA): TGTGCCAGCAGCCTAGACAGGGGAACCGGGGAGCTGTTTTTT. J is TRBJ2-2 and V is TRBV4-2, with 8 bases identical to TRBD1. The CDR3 spans 14 residues. V dropped 4 bases and J dropped 5; count of bases not matched to a gene: 3. Germline assignment: CDR1 LGHNA and CDR2 YNFKEQ.

The chain joins TRBV7-9 to TRBJ1-1; 9 positions agree with TRBD1. Unmatched junction bases numbered 4, after V lost 1 base and J lost 4 bases. From germline, CDR1 is SEHNR and CDR2 FQNEAQ (reference sequence). CDR3 length: 15 amino acids. The CDR3 DNA reads TGTGCCAGCAGCTTAGGGGACAGGGAAGCCACTGAAGCTTTCTTT. Protein sequence: CASSLGDREATEAFF.

This clone was counted between two and nine times. The V and J genes are TRBV7-2 and TRBJ2-7, with TRBD1 matching over 12 bases. Germline CDR1 reads SGHTA; CDR2 reads FQGNSA. The CDR3 extends over 16 amino acids. V trimming: 2 bases; J trimming: 5 bases; junction bases outside the gene matches: 7. The CDR3 here is CASSLSGQGAIHEQYF. Written as DNA, the CDR3 is TGTGCCAGCAGCTTATCGGGACAGGGGGCGATCCACGAGCAGTACTTC.

The rearrangement links TRBV2 to TRBJ1-4, with D tentatively TRBD1 (6 bases). Germline CDR1 SNHLY, CDR2 FYNNEI. The ends were cut back, 6 bases at V and 3 bases at J, with 11 bases in the middle. This CDR3 comprises 14 residues. In DNA form, the CDR3 reads TGTGCCAGCAGCCGGGGGGCCGCTAATGAAAAACTGTTTTTT. Amino acids: CASSRGAANEKLFF.

The chain joins TRBV5-1 to TRBJ2-7; no firm D call. Trimming removed 0 bases from V and 2 bases from J, with 12 bases in between. Germline loops: CDR1 SGHRS, CDR2 YFSETQ. The CDR3 has 15 residues. CDR3 sequence reads: CASSLGTTSTYEQYF. The CDR3 coding sequence is TGCGCCAGCAGCTTGGGTACGACATCCACCTACGAGCAGTACTTC.

The chain recombines TRBV7-2 with TRBJ2-5; 8 nucleotides align to TRBD1. This CDR3 spans 14 amino acids. V lost 5 bases to trimming and J lost 6 bases; unmatched junction nucleotides: 8. Germline loops: CDR1 SGHTA, CDR2 FQGNSA. CDR3 in amino acids: CASSPGQGVKTQYF. CDR3 DNA: TGTGCCAGCAGCCCCGGACAGGGCGTTAAGACCCAGTACTTC.

This clone was seen only a few times. The chain employs TRBV6-5 and TRBJ2-5; TRBD1 aligns across 7 bases. The germline gives CDR1 MNHEY, CDR2 SVGAGI. The CDR3 extends over 15 amino acids. V was clipped by 0 bases and J by 3 bases; unmatched bases: 4. This CDR3 reads CASSYSGTAKETQYF. Written as DNA, the CDR3 is TGTGCCAGCAGTTACTCCGGGACAGCTAAAGAGACCCAGTACTTC.

V is TRBV7-3 and J is TRBJ2-1; 10 nucleotides agree with TRBD2. V shed 5 bases, J shed 2 bases, and the junction held 6 bases outside the gene matches. Germline-derived CDR1 and CDR2 are SGHTA and FQGTGA. The CDR3 has 16 amino acids. CDR3 protein: CASSLASGSTYNEQFF. In DNA, the CDR3 is TGTGCCAGCAGCCTAGCTAGCGGGAGTACCTACAATGAGCAGTTCTTC.

This chain joins TRBV4-2 and TRBJ2-2, with D possibly TRBD1 on 7 matching bases. The germline V gene encodes CDR1 LGHNA and CDR2 YNFKEQ. This CDR3 is 15 amino acids long. Trimming took 4 bases from V and 0 from J, leaving 9 bases between them. Written as DNA, the CDR3 is TGTGCCAGCAGCCGCGGGACAGCGAACACCGGGGAGCTGTTTTTT. Its translation: CASSRGTANTGELFF.

The chain combines TRBV19 with TRBJ1-2; no firm D call. This CDR3 is built from 13 residues. Per germline, CDR1 LNHDA and CDR2 SQIVND (reference sequence). V was shortened by 9 bases and J by 5 bases, with 16 bases between the two germline ends. CDR3 bases: TGTGCCAGCTCGGACGGGGAGAGATATGGCTACACCTTC. It specifies CASSDGERYGYTF. The complete variable domain, with remaining parts taken from reference TRBV19 and TRBJ1-2, reads DGGITQSPKYLFRKEGQNVTLSCEQNLNHDAMYWYRQDPGQGLRLIYYSQIVNDFQKGDIAEGYSVSREKKESFPLTVTSAQKNPTAFYLCASSDGERYGYTFGSGTRLTVV.

The table lists this clone with a few counts. The CDR3: CASRARPPNTGELFF. CDR3 bases: TGTGCCAGCAGGGCGAGGCCACCGAACACCGGGGAGCTGTTTTTT. The rearrangement joins TRBV7-2 to TRBJ2-2, with D hard to call. V lost 6 bases to trimming and J lost 0 bases, with 11 bases between them. The CDR3 spans 15 residues. The germline V gene encodes CDR1 SGHTA and CDR2 FQGNSA. The full variable domain, its missing parts supplied by reference TRBV7-2 and TRBJ2-2, is GAGVSQSPSNKVTEKGKDVELRCDPISGHTALYWYRQSLGQGLEFLIYFQGNSAPDKSGLPSDRFSAERTGGSVSTLTIQRTQQEDSAVYLCASRARPPNTGELFFGEGSRLTVL.

This clone was seen a handful of times. This chain links TRBV5-4 with TRBJ2-1; TRBD1 aligns across 9 bases. The V segment lost 1 base and the J segment 8 bases; nucleotides outside the gene matches: 7. This CDR3 has 15 residues. Germline values: CDR1 SGHNT, CDR2 YYREEE (reference sequence). The CDR3 loop is CASSLRDRVFDEQFF. In DNA form, the CDR3 reads TGTGCCAGCAGCTTGCGGGACAGGGTTTTTGATGAGCAGTTCTTC.

This chain connects TRBV30 to TRBJ2-7; weak D call: TRBD2 (6 bases). The CDR3 totals 12 residues. V was trimmed by 0 bases and J by 4 bases, leaving 7 bases between them. Germline CDR1 is GTSNPN and CDR2 is SVGIG (reference sequence). The CDR3, as DNA: TGTGCCTGGAGTGTACTAGCATACGAGCAGTACTTC. This sequence encodes CAWSVLAYEQYF.

The chain uses TRBV6-5 and TRBJ1-1; 8 positions match TRBD1. V lost 5 bases and J lost 0; bases outside the gene matches: 5. Germline values: CDR1 MNHEY, CDR2 SVGAGI. The CDR3 loop spans 15 amino acids. CDR3 region: CASSRDRGLNTEAFF. CDR3 DNA: TGTGCCAGCAGTAGAGACAGGGGACTGAACACTGAAGCTTTCTTT.

This sequence joins TRBV28 and TRBJ1-2; D gene uncertain. Germline V CDR1 and CDR2: MDHEN, SYDVKM. The V end was cut by 7 bases, the J end by 2 bases, with 11 bases between. CDR3 length: 13 residues. CDR3 amino acids: CASNNGRNYGYTF. CDR3 in DNA: TGTGCCAGCAACAATGGGAGAAACTATGGCTACACCTTC.

This clone appeared a few times. The rearrangement links TRBV9 to TRBJ2-5; D is perhaps TRBD2 (5 bases). The V end lost 2 bases, the J end lost 4 bases, and 12 bases lay between the germline ends. Germline CDR1 reads SGDLS; CDR2 reads YYNGEE. The CDR3 totals 14 residues. The CDR3 DNA is TGTGCCAGCAGCGTTGGCGGGTTCGGAGAGACCCAGTACTTC. This codes for CASSVGGFGETQYF.

V and J are TRBV11-2 and TRBJ2-6; a weak D match, TRBD1 (6 bases). Trimming pared 4 bases from V and 0 bases from J, leaving 19 bases between. This CDR3 is built from 19 residues. CDR1 is SGHAT and CDR2 is FQNNGV in the germline V gene. This chain's CDR3 is CASSSLNRARNSGANVLTF. CDR3 sequence (DNA): TGTGCCAGCAGCTCGCTGAACAGGGCTCGCAACTCTGGGGCCAACGTCCTGACTTTC.

This clone was observed a handful of times. This chain connects TRBV5-6 to TRBJ2-5; 14 bases fit TRBD2. Germline V lookup: CDR1 SGHDT, CDR2 YYEEEE. The CDR3 is 15 residues long. V was clipped by 2 bases and J by 6 bases; unmatched bases: 3. CDR3 sequence: CASSLGLAGGKTQYF. CDR3 nucleotides: TGTGCCAGCAGCTTAGGACTAGCGGGAGGAAAGACCCAGTACTTC.

The chain combines TRBV4-3 with TRBJ2-7, with 7 bases that match TRBD1. Germline lookup yields CDR1 LGHNA and CDR2 YSLEER. The CDR3 has 15 residues. V dropped 0 bases and J dropped 4; count of bases not matched to a gene: 6. The CDR3 nucleotides read TGCGCCAGCAGCCAAGATTTCAACAGGGGTTACGAGCAGTACTTC. It is translated as CASSQDFNRGYEQYF.

The rearrangement joins TRBV2 to TRBJ1-2; unclear D gene. The germline V and J ends were trimmed by 9 bases and 8 bases, with 10 bases remaining between them. The CDR3 covers 10 residues. Germline values: CDR1 SNHLY, CDR2 FYNNEI. The CDR3 loop is CARGSSGYTF. DNA of the CDR3: TGTGCCAGGGGCAGTTCGGGCTACACCTTC.

This clone has just a few counts. The chain recombines TRBV5-1 with TRBJ2-5; TRBD1 matches at 9 bases. The CDR3 has 14 residues. The germline V gene encodes CDR1 SGHRS and CDR2 YFSETQ. V dropped 4 bases and J dropped 5; count of bases not matched to a gene: 6. The DNA of the CDR3 is TGCGCCAGCAGCGTAACAGGGGGCGAGGAGACCCAGTACTTC. Protein product: CASSVTGGEETQYF.

The chain is built from TRBV2 and TRBJ2-7; 8 bases are shared with TRBD1. J lost 3 bases, V lost 8 bases, and 3 bases had no gene match. Germline CDR1 reads SNHLY; CDR2 reads FYNNEI. This CDR3 has 12 amino acids. The DNA for the CDR3 is TGTGCCAGCCAGACAGGGGTCTACGAGCAGTACTTC. Protein: CASQTGVYEQYF. The whole variable domain, filled in from reference TRBV2 and TRBJ2-7, reads EPEVTQTPSHQVTQMGQEVILRCVPISNHLYFYWYRQILGQKVEFLVSFYNNEISEKSEIFDDQFSVERPDGSNFTLKIRSTKLEDSAMYFCASQTGVYEQYFGPGTRLTVT.

This chain links TRBV30 with TRBJ2-3, with 8 nucleotides matching TRBD2. Losses at the gene ends were 2 bases for V and 1 base for J; bases not matched to a gene: 11. The CDR3 is 17 residues long. Germline assignment: CDR1 GTSNPN and CDR2 SVGIG (reference sequence). DNA for the CDR3: TGTGCCTGGAGTTCCAGACTAGCGCTTATACGCACAGATACGCAGTATTTT. It codes for CAWSSRLALIRTDTQYF. The full variable domain, rest sourced from reference TRBV30 and TRBJ2-3, is SQTIHQWPATLVQPVGSPLSLECTVEGTSNPNLYWYRQAAGRGLQLLFYSVGIGQISSEVPQNLSASRPQDRQFILSSKKLLLSDSGFYLCAWSSRLALIRTDTQYFGPGTRLTVL.

This clone was detected a few times. This sequence joins TRBV5-4 and TRBJ2-5; 7 nucleotides agree with TRBD2. CDR1 SGHNT and CDR2 YYREEE come from the germline V gene (reference sequence). The CDR3 totals 15 residues. Trimming removed 1 base from V and 5 bases from J; junction bases left unmatched: 8. Here the CDR3 DNA reads TGTGCCAGCAGCTTGTTGACTAGCAGTGTGGAGACCCAGTACTTC. Encoded protein: CASSLLTSSVETQYF.

The V gene is TRBV7-2, the J gene TRBJ2-7; 7 bases match TRBD1. The CDR3 loop spans 15 amino acids. The trim removed 3 bases at V and 1 base at J, leaving 6 bases unmatched. Germline CDR1 SGHTA, CDR2 FQGNSA. The CDR3: CASSFQTGRSYEQYF. As DNA, the CDR3 is TGTGCCAGCAGCTTTCAGACAGGGAGATCCTACGAGCAGTACTTC.